The 31 T cell receptor beta chains below all came from one sample that was sequenced in a study of cytomegalovirus exposure and HLA in healthy donors. TCRdb's table, derived via immunoSEQ multiplex PCR, lists solely in-frame clones and lacks some. The profile covers about 66,000 clones, with approximately 96% appearing a single time and about 1.6% taken by the ten largest. The sequenced sample consisted of PBMCs. The receptors stem from a woman aged 18-29 years in good health and CMV-seropositive.

Only one count was recorded for this clone. J is TRBJ2-1 and V is TRBV20-1; 8 bases map to TRBD2. The CDR3 runs 11 residues. Looked up from germline, CDR1 is DFQATT and CDR2 is SNEGSKA (reference sequence). CDR3 in amino acids: CGTSRYNEQFF. CDR3 nucleotides: TGCGGGACTAGTCGCTACAATGAGCAGTTCTTC.

The rearrangement uses TRBV9 and TRBJ1-1; 9 positions match TRBD1. V dropped 2 bases and J dropped 0; count of bases not matched to a gene: 5. The length of the CDR3 is 16 residues. Germline loops: CDR1 SGDLS, CDR2 YYNGEE. The CDR3 DNA is TGTGCCAGCAGCGTTGGGACAGGGTACCTGAACACTGAAGCTTTCTTT. Its translation: CASSVGTGYLNTEAFF. The complete variable domain, with remaining parts taken from reference TRBV9 and TRBJ1-1, reads DSGVTQTPKHLITATGQRVTLRCSPRSGDLSVYWYQQSLDQGLQFLIQYYNGEERAKGNILERFSAQQFPDLHSELNLSSLELGDSALYFCASSVGTGYLNTEAFFGQGTRLTVV.

V usage is TRBV28 and J usage is TRBJ1-1; possibly TRBD1 for D (6 bases). Trimming left V 3 bases short and J 0 bases short, with 8 bases between. This CDR3 is 14 amino acids long. Germline V CDR1 and CDR2: MDHEN, SYDVKM. CDR3 nucleotides: TGTGCCAGCAGTTTCGGGACAATGAACACTGAAGCTTTCTTT. This translates into CASSFGTMNTEAFF.

The chain links TRBV6-5 to TRBJ2-2; TRBD2 aligns across 9 bases. This CDR3 region has 16 residues. V was pared by 2 bases and J by 7 bases, with 8 bases of the junction left unmatched. Germline assignment: CDR1 MNHEY and CDR2 SVGAGI. CDR3 amino acids: CASSYAPSGKVGELFF. The CDR3 DNA is TGTGCCAGCAGTTACGCGCCTAGCGGGAAGGTCGGGGAGCTGTTTTTT.

The V gene is TRBV2, the J gene TRBJ2-1, with 7 bases matching TRBD2. Germline V gives CDR1 SNHLY, CDR2 FYNNEI. The CDR3 is made up of 13 amino acids. Trimming removed 2 bases from V and 6 bases from J; junction bases left unmatched: 1. CDR3 nucleotide sequence: TGTGCCAGCAGTGAACGGGAGGCCAATGAGCAGTTCTTC. Its translation is CASSEREANEQFF.

The rearrangement uses TRBV5-6 and TRBJ2-7, with 7 nucleotides matching TRBD1. Trimming took 4 bases from V and 3 from J; bases not matched to a gene: 7. The CDR3 contains 14 residues. The germline V gene has CDR1 SGHDT and CDR2 YYEEEE. CDR3 sequence (DNA): TGTGCCAGCAGCGGGGACAGAGGATTCTACGAGCAGTACTTC. It is translated as CASSGDRGFYEQYF.

The chain employs TRBV4-1 and TRBJ2-1; 7 bases fit TRBD2. Germline V gene lookup returns CDR1 MGHRA and CDR2 YSYEKL. The V segment lost 1 base and the J segment 5 bases; nucleotides outside the gene matches: 8. This CDR3 has 16 residues. CDR3 in DNA: TGCGCCAGCAGCCAAGGAAACCGGGACTATGACAATGAGCAGTTCTTC. Protein: CASSQGNRDYDNEQFF.

This clone appeared a single time. This rearrangement joins TRBV27 to TRBJ1-5; 9 bases fit TRBD1. CDR1 is MNHEY, CDR2 SMNVEV, per germline (reference sequence). The CDR3 length is 16 residues. J was trimmed by 2 bases and V by 7 bases; bases with no gene match: 9. The CDR3 spells CASTNTGTGRNQPQHF. The DNA for the CDR3 is TGTGCCAGCACCAATACCGGGACAGGGCGCAATCAGCCCCAGCATTTT.

This clone was seen at least ten times. The genes are TRBV15 and TRBJ2-5, with TRBD1 as a possible D gene (5 bases). Germline V gene data show CDR1 as LNHNV and CDR2 as YYDKDF (reference sequence). The V and J ends lost 9 bases and 5 bases respectively, with 19 bases between them. This CDR3 comprises 14 residues. CDR3 amino acids: CATSDRSEEETQYF. CDR3 nucleotide sequence: TGTGCCACTAGTGACAGAAGTGAAGAGGAGACCCAGTACTTC.

The CDR3 is CASSLNPEGVIGEKLFF. The CDR3, as DNA: TGTGCCAGCAGCTTAAACCCAGAGGGGGTGATAGGAGAAAAACTGTTTTTT. The chain recombines TRBV7-9 with TRBJ1-4; a weak D match, TRBD1 (6 bases). Trimming removed 2 bases from V and 8 bases from J, with 21 bases in between. Germline V gene lookup returns CDR1 SEHNR and CDR2 FQNEAQ (reference sequence). This CDR3 is built from 17 residues.

This clone was counted once. CDR3 sequence reads: CATKLSSGNTIYF. The CDR3 nucleotides read TGTGCCACCAAGCTGAGCTCTGGAAACACCATATATTTT. The chain uses TRBV10-3 and TRBJ1-3; D is uncertain. The CDR3 is 13 residues long. The V and J ends lost 10 bases and 0 bases respectively, with 10 bases between them. Germline V gene lookup returns CDR1 ENHRY and CDR2 SYGVKD.

V is TRBV10-3 and J is TRBJ1-1; D may be TRBD1 (6 bases). This CDR3 is 15 amino acids long. CDR1 ENHRY and CDR2 SYGVKD come from the germline V gene. V lost 0 bases, J lost 5 bases, and 13 bases lay in between. The CDR3 DNA reads TGTGCCATCAGTGAGTCCCCACAGGGAGGGACTGAAGCTTTCTTT. It yields the protein CAISESPQGGTEAFF.

V gene TRBV4-1 combines with J gene TRBJ1-4; TRBD1 matches 8 bases. This CDR3 is built from 16 residues. The trim removed 4 bases at V and 5 bases at J, leaving 9 bases unmatched. Looked up from germline, CDR1 is MGHRA and CDR2 is YSYEKL. Written as DNA, the CDR3 is TGCGCCAGCAGCCTGGAAACGGGACAGGTGAATGAAAAACTGTTTTTT. Translating gives CASSLETGQVNEKLFF.

The chain joins TRBV27 to TRBJ2-1; 8 bases match TRBD1. Germline values: CDR1 MNHEY, CDR2 SMNVEV (reference sequence). J was trimmed by 0 bases and V by 4 bases; bases with no gene match: 8. CDR3 length: 17 residues. CDR3 sequence: CASSSGTGESSYNEQFF. The CDR3 nucleotides read TGTGCCAGCAGTTCAGGGACAGGCGAGAGCTCCTACAATGAGCAGTTCTTC.

This rearrangement joins TRBV2 to TRBJ2-3; D might be TRBD1 (5 bases). The V end was cut by 7 bases, the J end by 3 bases, with 23 bases between. The germline gives CDR1 SNHLY, CDR2 FYNNEI. The CDR3 has 17 residues. As DNA, the CDR3 is TGTGCCAGCATTATACTACTCTTGTCCGGACATACAGATACGCAGTATTTT. Translation gives CASIILLLSGHTDTQYF.

This clone came up once. The J gene is TRBJ2-2, the V gene TRBV4-1; 7 bases agree with TRBD2. CDR3 length: 17 amino acids. The V gene's germline CDR1 is MGHRA and CDR2 YSYEKL. Trimming cost V 1 base and J 1 base; bases outside gene matches: 6. CDR3 protein: CASSQGSSGKNTGELFF. The CDR3 nucleotides read TGCGCCAGCAGCCAAGGGTCGAGCGGGAAGAACACCGGGGAGCTGTTTTTT.

This sequence joins TRBV28 and TRBJ2-1; D is undetermined. The length of the CDR3 is 13 residues. The ends were cut back, 6 bases at V and 4 bases at J, with 10 bases in the middle. The germline gives CDR1 MDHEN, CDR2 SYDVKM. The CDR3 loop is CASSPTLYNEQFF. Here the CDR3 DNA reads TGTGCCAGCAGCCCTACCTTGTACAATGAGCAGTTCTTC.

This sequence joins TRBV4-1 and TRBJ2-5; 9 bases line up with TRBD2. CDR1 is MGHRA, CDR2 YSYEKL, per germline. With V trimmed by 3 bases and J by 1 base, 6 bases remained unmatched. The CDR3 consists of 16 residues. CDR3 bases: TGCGCCAGCAGCCAGGGAGCGGGAGGTGGCCAAGAGACCCAGTACTTC. It yields the protein CASSQGAGGGQETQYF.

The V and J genes are TRBV5-1 and TRBJ1-1; TRBD1 agrees at 9 bases. Losses at the gene ends were 4 bases for V and 1 base for J; bases not matched to a gene: 5. The germline V gene has CDR1 SGHRS and CDR2 YFSETQ. CDR3 size: 15 residues. The CDR3 loop is CASSRRTGENTEAFF. CDR3 nucleotide sequence: TGCGCCAGCAGCCGCAGGACAGGGGAGAACACTGAAGCTTTCTTT. Drawing the rest from reference TRBV5-1 and TRBJ1-1, the complete variable domain is KAGVTQTPRYLIKTRGQQVTLSCSPISGHRSVSWYQQTPGQGLQFLFEYFSETQRNKGNFPGRFSGRQFSNSRSEMNVSTLELGDSALYLCASSRRTGENTEAFFGQGTRLTVV.

V gene TRBV28 combines with J gene TRBJ1-2; TRBD1 matches 10 bases. After removal of 8 bases from V and 0 bases from J, the junction contained 9 bases not matched to a gene. The CDR3 extends over 16 amino acids. CDR1 MDHEN and CDR2 SYDVKM come from the germline V gene. CDR3 in amino acids: CASSGQGGGTNYGYTF. Written as DNA, the CDR3 is TGTGCCAGCTCTGGACAGGGGGGTGGGACTAACTATGGCTACACCTTC.

The CDR3 sequence is CASSFRDSHTEAFF. CDR3 DNA sequence: TGTGCCAGCAGTTTCCGGGACAGCCACACTGAAGCTTTCTTT. The chain links TRBV6-1 to TRBJ1-1; 7 nucleotides match TRBD1. V shed 5 bases, J shed 3 bases, and the junction held 6 bases outside the gene matches. Per germline, CDR1 MNHNS and CDR2 SASEGT. This CDR3 has 14 amino acids.

V is TRBV10-1 and J is TRBJ2-7, with 9 bases aligning to TRBD2. The CDR3 length is 17 residues. The ends lost 1 base at V and 3 bases at J; junction bases unmatched: 10. Germline-derived CDR1 and CDR2 are WNHNN and SYGVQD (reference sequence). CDR3: CASSECSGLAFGYEQYF. The CDR3 nucleotides are TGCGCCAGCAGTGAGTGCTCCGGACTAGCGTTCGGCTACGAGCAGTACTTC.

This chain links TRBV2 with TRBJ2-1; tentatively, D is TRBD2 (5 bases). The CDR3 runs 14 residues. V shed 7 bases and J shed 0 bases, with 10 bases lying between them. The V gene's germline CDR1 is SNHLY and CDR2 FYNNEI. This CDR3 reads CASKSDFSYNEQFF. The CDR3 region has the DNA TGTGCCAGCAAGTCGGACTTCTCCTACAATGAGCAGTTCTTC.

The genes are TRBV2 and TRBJ2-7, with D maybe TRBD2 (5 bases). Per germline, CDR1 SNHLY and CDR2 FYNNEI. The V end was cut by 4 bases, the J end by 1 base, with 14 bases between. CDR3 length equals 15 residues. This chain's CDR3 is CASSAGQPGSYEQYF. Written as DNA, the CDR3 is TGTGCCAGCAGTGCTGGGCAACCGGGGTCCTACGAGCAGTACTTC.

The chain joins TRBV7-9 to TRBJ2-5, with 11 positions matching TRBD2. This CDR3 has 18 residues. CDR1 and CDR2 from the germline V gene are SEHNR and FQNEAQ (reference sequence). V gave up 6 bases and J gave up 4 bases; unmatched junction bases: 16. The CDR3 DNA sequence: TGTGCCAGCAGTCCCCTGTTGGCTAGCGGGAGGTTCGTAGAGACCCAGTACTTC. Amino acid sequence: CASSPLLASGRFVETQYF. Full variable domain (remainder filled in from reference TRBV7-9 and TRBJ2-5): DTGVSQNPRHKITKRGQNVTFRCDPISEHNRLYWYRQTLGQGPEFLTYFQNEAQLEKSRLLSDRFSAERPKGSFSTLEIQRTEQGDSAMYLCASSPLLASGRFVETQYFGPGTRLLVL.

The CDR3 nucleotides are TGTGCCAGCAGCCCGCGTGCAGCGGAAGAGACCCAGTACTTC. Translating it yields CASSPRAAEETQYF. The chain recombines TRBV7-6 with TRBJ2-5; weak D call: TRBD2 (5 bases). Per germline, CDR1 SGHVS and CDR2 FNYEAQ. This CDR3 contains 14 residues. The V gene lost 5 bases and the J gene lost 3 bases, with 13 bases spanning the gap.

V is TRBV6-6 and J is TRBJ2-7; 8 bases are shared with TRBD2. The CDR3 length is 16 residues. V was clipped by 0 bases and J by 0 bases; unmatched bases: 4. Germline-derived CDR1 and CDR2 are MNHNY and SVGAGI (reference sequence). The CDR3: CASSYSVAGTSYEQYF. CDR3 in DNA: TGTGCCAGCAGTTACTCGGTAGCGGGGACCTCCTACGAGCAGTACTTC.

The rearrangement joins TRBV16 to TRBJ2-7; TRBD2 is a possible D gene (5 bases). The germline V gene encodes CDR1 KGHSY and CDR2 FQNENV. This CDR3 spans 18 amino acids. V lost 2 bases and J 0 bases, leaving 20 bases between the germline ends. The CDR3 DNA reads as TGTGCCAGCAGCCAAAGGTTAACGGGGTACCCTAGCTCCTACGAGCAGTACTTC. Its translation: CASSQRLTGYPSSYEQYF.

The V and J genes are TRBV7-8 and TRBJ1-2, with a weak D call TRBD1 (5 bases). V was shortened by 5 bases and J by 5 bases, with 21 bases between the two germline ends. This CDR3 has 16 residues. In germline, CDR1 is SGHVS, CDR2 FQNEAQ. The CDR3 here is CASSQNRQITSYGYTF. CDR3 bases: TGTGCCAGCAGCCAGAACCGACAGATCACTTCTTATGGCTACACCTTC.

The sample holds one count of this clone. The chain links TRBV6-5 to TRBJ1-1; 7 bases match TRBD1. Losses at the gene ends were 5 bases for V and 3 bases for J; bases not matched to a gene: 6. The germline gives CDR1 MNHEY, CDR2 SVGAGI. This CDR3 comprises 14 residues. Written as DNA, the CDR3 is TGTGCCAGCAGTGAAATCAGGGGGTACACTGAAGCTTTCTTT. Translation gives CASSEIRGYTEAFF.

V is TRBV5-1 and J is TRBJ1-1; TRBD1 is a possible D gene (5 bases). The CDR3 is 13 residues long. CDR1 and CDR2 (germline): SGHRS, YFSETQ. V was clipped by 3 bases and J by 2 bases, with 8 bases between them. As DNA, the CDR3 is TGCGCCAGCAGCTCTACAGGTAACACTGAAGCTTTCTTT. Its protein product is CASSSTGNTEAFF.